This T cell receptor beta chain originates from a study of T cells in localized non-small cell lung cancer. General study findings and limits: As only one tumor region underwent sequencing, heterogeneity remains possible. Among the tissues sampled, uninvolved adjacent lung had the highest T cell clonality, above tumor. Longer survival (overall) was linked to higher T cell density in blood. Appearance in adjacent lung was seen for a median 57 of the top 100 tumor clones.

The CDR3 has 14 residues. Deletions cut 5 bases from V and 7 bases from J, with 18 bases between. Germline V lookup: CDR1 SGHTA, CDR2 FQGNSA. The repertoire was sequenced with immunoSEQ multiplex PCR; TCRdb's copy has only in-frame clones and lacks some. The repertoire holds about 14,000 clones, approximately 89% seen once, with approximately 2.9% in the top ten. About this clone: Its antigen is currently unknown.

This chain joins TRBV7-2 and TRBJ2-7, with a possible D match to TRBD2 (6 bases). The TCR was taken from a man aged 40-75 years with stage III lung adenocarcinoma. The specimen was peripheral blood mononuclear cells, collected before any cancer treatment. The CDR3 sequence: CASSPPGLGKEQYF. The DNA for the CDR3 is TGTGCCAGCAGCCCCCCGGGACTGGGCAAGGAGCAGTACTTC.